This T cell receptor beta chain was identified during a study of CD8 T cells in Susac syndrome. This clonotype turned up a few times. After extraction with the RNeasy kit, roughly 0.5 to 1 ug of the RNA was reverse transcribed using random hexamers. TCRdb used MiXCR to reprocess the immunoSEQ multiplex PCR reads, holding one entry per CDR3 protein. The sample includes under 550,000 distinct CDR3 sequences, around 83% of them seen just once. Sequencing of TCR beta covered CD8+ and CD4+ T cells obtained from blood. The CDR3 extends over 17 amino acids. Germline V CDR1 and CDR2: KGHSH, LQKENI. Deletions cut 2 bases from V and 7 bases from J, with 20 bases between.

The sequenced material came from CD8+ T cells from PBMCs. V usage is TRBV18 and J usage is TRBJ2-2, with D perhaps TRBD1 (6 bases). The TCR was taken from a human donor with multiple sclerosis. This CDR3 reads CASSPSLRDTKVGELFF. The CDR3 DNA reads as TGTGCCAGCTCACCAAGCCTCCGGGACACAAAGGTCGGGGAGCTGTTTTTT.